This T cell receptor beta chain was identified in a study of T cell repertoires in cytomegalovirus infection. Study-level information: Alongside well-studied HLA-B-restricted CMV epitopes, recently identified HLA-C-restricted CMV epitopes were also used. Indicated by public TCR beta signatures were CMV infection and matching HLA type.

General observations from the study: CMV-specific TCR beta clonotypes restricted by HLA-C were the ones dominating the ex vivo response.

Trimming at V came to 5 bases and at J to 4 bases, leaving 8 bases not matched to a gene. The CDR3 consists of 15 residues. There are a few counts of this clonotype. Its antigen is unidentified. TCRdb re-called the reads with MiXCR, one entry per CDR3 protein. The sample has approximately 470,000 distinct CDR3 sequences; roughly 42% are singletons. The origin of this receptor is a human donor in good health (CMV status not recorded). Some clones in this sample may be carry-over from other donors' samples. This material consisted of cultured PBMCs, taken from culture after CMV antigen stimulation. The J gene is TRBJ1-5, the V gene TRBV12-3 or TRBV12-4; 7 bases align to TRBD1. Written as DNA, the CDR3 is TGTGCCAGCAGTCCACTGGGACAGCTAAATCAGCCCCAGCATTTT. Translation gives CASSPLGQLNQPQHF.